This TCR beta chain was obtained from a study of T cells expressing NK-cell markers. Whole-study context: Eight donors were sequenced, seven testing HCMV-seropositive and one testing seronegative. Overall study findings and caveats: A range of roughly 1.0-8% of CD8+ T cells consisted of dominant NKG2C+ clonotypes in roughly 6 donors.

Of note for this clonotype: Its antigen remains unknown.

Using the 5' RACE reads, TCRdb records one entry per CDR3 protein without DNA. The sample has 300,000 to 450,000 distinct CDR3 sequences. The germline CDR1 and CDR2 sequences are LNHDA and SQIVND (reference sequence). There are 14 residues in the CDR3. The rearrangement uses TRBV19 and TRBJ1-5; the D call of TRBD1 rests on TCRdb alone, since no DNA is present to check it. Sequencing was carried out using blood T cells: a sorted CD56 or NKG2C T cell subset, CD4+ or CD8+ T cells, or bulk PBMC T cells (not recorded which). The receptor's source is a man aged 18-70 years in good health. The CDR3 spells CASSIRTSNQPQHF.